The source of this T cell receptor beta chain is a study of T cells in tumors and immune-related adverse events. The V segment lost 5 bases and the J segment 2 bases; nucleotides outside the gene matches: 11. The CDR3 loop spans 17 amino acids. The germline V gene has CDR1 SEHNR and CDR2 FQNEAQ (reference sequence). Assay: immunoSEQ multiplex PCR; the TCRdb copy retains only in-frame clones and omits some. The top ten clones hold around 2.2% of a sample with 6,500 to 8,500 clones, roughly 94% of them seen once. The sequencing here drew on lymph node tissue, taken from a patient treated with anti-PD-1 therapy. This clonotype was sampled from a female donor with metastatic renal cell carcinoma. The rearrangement uses TRBV7-9 and TRBJ1-4, with 7 bases matching TRBD1. CDR3 sequence reads: CASSPGTVETTNEKLFF. CDR3 coding DNA: TGTGCCAGCAGCCCCGGGACAGTCGAAACCACTAATGAAAAACTGTTTTTT.